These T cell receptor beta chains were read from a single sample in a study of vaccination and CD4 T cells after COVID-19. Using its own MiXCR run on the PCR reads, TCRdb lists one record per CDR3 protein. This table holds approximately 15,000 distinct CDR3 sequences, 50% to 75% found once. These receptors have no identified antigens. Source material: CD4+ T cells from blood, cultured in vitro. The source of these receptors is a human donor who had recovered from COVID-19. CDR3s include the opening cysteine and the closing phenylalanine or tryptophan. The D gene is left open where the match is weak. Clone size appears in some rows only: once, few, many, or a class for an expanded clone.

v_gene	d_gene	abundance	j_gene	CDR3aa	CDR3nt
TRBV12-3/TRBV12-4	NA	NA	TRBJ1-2	CASRLAAGDGYTF	TGTGCCAGCAGGCTCGCGGCAGGGGACGGCTACACCTTC
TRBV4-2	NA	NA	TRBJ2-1	CASSLTGSGSYNEQFF	TGTGCCAGCAGCCTTACAGGCTCGGGCTCCTACAATGAGCAGTTCTTC
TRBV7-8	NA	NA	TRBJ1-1	CASSPVGSATEAFF	TGTGCCAGCAGCCCAGTGGGTTCGGCGACTGAAGCTTTCTTT
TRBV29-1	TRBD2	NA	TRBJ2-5	CSLRLAGGQETQYF	TGCAGCCTTCGACTAGCGGGGGGGCAAGAAACCCAGTACTTC
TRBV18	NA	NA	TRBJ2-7	CASSPRRPYEQYF	TGTGCCAGCTCACCACGGCGCCCCTACGAGCAGTACTTC
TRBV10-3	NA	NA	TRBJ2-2	CAISSGGGELFF	TGTGCCATCAGTTCGGGTGGCGGGGAGCTGTTTTTT
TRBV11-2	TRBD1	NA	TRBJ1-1	CASSLDLQGAEAFF	TGTGCCAGCAGCTTAGATCTACAGGGGGCTGAAGCTTTCTTT
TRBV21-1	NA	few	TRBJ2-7	CASSKCPWGPSGSNYEQYF	TGTGCCAGCAGCAAATGCCCCTGGGGGCCAAGTGGGAGCAATTACGAGCAGTACTTC
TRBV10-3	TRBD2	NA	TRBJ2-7	CAISLTSGSLKASSYEQYF	TGTGCCATCAGCCTGACTAGCGGGAGCCTAAAAGCGAGCTCCTACGAGCAGTACTTC
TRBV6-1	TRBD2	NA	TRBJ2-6	CATVGLADIYSGANVLTF	TGTGCCACCGTGGGACTAGCGGATATTTACTCTGGGGCCAACGTCCTGACTTTC
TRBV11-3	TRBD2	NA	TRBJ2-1	CASSRGLAGGPVQFF	TGTGCCAGCAGCCGGGGACTAGCGGGAGGGCCAGTGCAGTTCTTC
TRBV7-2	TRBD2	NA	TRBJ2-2	CASAGGTSGTNTGELFF	TGTGCCAGCGCTGGGGGGACTAGCGGGACGAACACCGGGGAGCTGTTTTTT
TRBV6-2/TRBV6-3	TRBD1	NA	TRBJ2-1	CASSPPGQGYNEQFF	TGTGCCAGCAGCCCACCGGGACAGGGCTACAATGAGCAGTTCTTC
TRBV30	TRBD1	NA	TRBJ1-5	CAWSDTGGYQPQHF	TGTGCCTGGAGCGACACAGGGGGTTACCAGCCCCAGCATTTT
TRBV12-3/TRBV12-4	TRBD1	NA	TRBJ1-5	CASSLPDRGNQPQHF	TGTGCCAGCAGTTTACCGGACAGGGGCAATCAGCCCCAGCATTTT
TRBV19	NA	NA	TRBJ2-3	CASSAGPGEGTDTQYF	TGTGCCAGTAGTGCGGGTCCGGGGGAGGGCACAGATACGCAGTATTTT
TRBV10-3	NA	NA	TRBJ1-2	CAISESFPEGYTF	TGTGCCATCAGTGAGTCGTTTCCCGAGGGCTACACCTTC
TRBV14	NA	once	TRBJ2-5	CASSQDTSSGPKQETQYF	TGTGCCAGCAGCCAAGATACGTCGAGCGGGCCCAAACAAGAGACCCAGTACTTC
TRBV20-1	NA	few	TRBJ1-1	CSARGRGLKAFF	TGCAGTGCTAGAGGAAGGGGTCTAAAAGCTTTCTTT
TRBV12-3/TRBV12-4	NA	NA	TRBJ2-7	CASSLMAREFSEQYF	TGTGCCAGCAGTTTAATGGCCAGGGAGTTCAGCGAGCAGTACTTC
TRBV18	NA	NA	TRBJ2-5	CASSPRGGQETQYF	TGTGCCAGCTCACCACGTGGAGGTCAAGAGACCCAGTACTTC
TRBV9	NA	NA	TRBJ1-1	CASSVVWDTEAFF	TGTGCCAGCAGCGTAGTCTGGGACACTGAAGCTTTCTTT
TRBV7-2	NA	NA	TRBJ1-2	CASSPPPGTNYGYTF	TGTGCCAGCAGCCCCCCCCCTGGGACCAACTATGGCTACACCTTC
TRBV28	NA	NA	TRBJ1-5	CASTTLQGLGNQPQHF	TGTGCCAGTACGACCCTCCAAGGACTGGGCAATCAGCCCCAGCATTTT
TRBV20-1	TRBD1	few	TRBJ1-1	CSARFDRGRATEAFF	TGCAGTGCTAGATTTGACAGGGGGCGCGCCACTGAAGCTTTCTTT
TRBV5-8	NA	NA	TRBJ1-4	CASRVGRNREEKLFF	TGTGCCAGCAGAGTGGGAAGGAACAGGGAGGAAAAACTGTTTTTT
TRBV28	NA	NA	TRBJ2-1	CASSLIQRNEQFF	TGTGCCAGCAGTTTAATACAGCGCAATGAGCAGTTCTTC
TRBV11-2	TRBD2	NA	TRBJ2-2	CASSRPGLAVLGELFF	TGTGCCAGCAGCCGCCCGGGACTAGCGGTACTAGGGGAGCTGTTTTTT
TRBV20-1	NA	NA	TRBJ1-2	CSARGGAYGYTF	TGCAGTGCTAGGGGAGGGGCCTATGGCTACACCTTC
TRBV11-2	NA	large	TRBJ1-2	CASSLDWTDYGYTF	TGTGCCAGCAGCTTAGATTGGACAGACTATGGCTACACCTTC
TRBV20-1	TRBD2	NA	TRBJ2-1	CSARGPGLAGYIPYNEQFF	TGCAGTGCTAGGGGTCCGGGACTAGCGGGATACATTCCTTACAATGAGCAGTTCTTC
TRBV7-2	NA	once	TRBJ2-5	CASTPPGGWEETQYF	TGTGCCAGCACCCCGCCTGGGGGCTGGGAAGAGACCCAGTACTTC
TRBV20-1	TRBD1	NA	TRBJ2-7	CSARVAGDRGEQYF	TGCAGTGCTAGAGTGGCAGGGGACAGAGGCGAGCAGTACTTC
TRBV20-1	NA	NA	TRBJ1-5	CSARGNRQHQPQHF	TGCAGTGCTAGAGGAAACAGGCAGCATCAGCCCCAGCATTTT